The T cell receptor beta chain described here comes from a study of regulatory T cells in long-lasting Graves disease. Study context: Freshly diagnosed Graves' patients had used antithyroid drugs for under 3 months. Study-level results: Favored gene segments in persistent disease were TRBV28, TRBJ1-2 and TRBJ2-5.

Time point indicated: newly diagnosed GD, antithyroid drugs for less than 3 months. PBMCs were the source of the RNA used for TCR sequencing. The authors drew patients from an endocrinology department in Xi'an, China. Sequencing libraries for TCR beta were prepared with iRepertoire HTBI primers and Arm-PCR of CDR3 regions. TCRdb re-called the multiplex PCR reads through MiXCR, storing one row per CDR3 protein. The table lists some 250,000 distinct CDR3 sequences, about 16% of them singletons. The germline V and J ends were trimmed by 3 bases and 7 bases, with 10 bases remaining between them. Germline values: CDR1 SGHNT, CDR2 YENEEA. CDR3 length: 13 amino acids. This clonotype was detected ten times or more. The antigen is undetermined.

The origin of this receptor is a female donor with Graves disease. The chain joins TRBV11-3 to TRBJ2-1; D perhaps matches TRBD2 (6 bases). Sequenced material: peripheral blood mononuclear cells (PBMCs), taken at new diagnosis, from a patient treated with antithyroid drugs. CDR3 sequence reads: CASSLEGLNEQFF. The DNA of the CDR3 is TGTGCCAGCAGCTTGGAGGGGCTTAATGAGCAGTTCTTC.